A single sample is the source of the 30 T cell receptor beta chains below, sequenced in a study of blood T cell repertoires in COVID-19. This table comes from immunoSEQ multiplex PCR, and its TCRdb copy is limited to in-frame clones, with some not included. The sample holds about 250,000 clones, 80% to 85% seen once. The sequencing input was PBMCs or T cells enriched from blood (not recorded which). Receptors were obtained from a man in his fifties or sixties who had recovered from COVID-19.

The chain employs TRBV4-1 and TRBJ2-7; 7 bases line up with TRBD1. Losses at the gene ends were 3 bases for V and 2 bases for J; bases not matched to a gene: 7. Germline V gene data show CDR1 as MGHRA and CDR2 as YSYEKL. The CDR3 length is 15 residues. CDR3 nucleotides: TGCGCCAGCAGCCAGGCCGGGACAGACCCCTACGAGCAGTACTTC. Translation: CASSQAGTDPYEQYF.

This chain links TRBV4-3 with TRBJ2-7, with 11 bases that match TRBD1. V lost 4 bases to trimming and J lost 4 bases; unmatched junction nucleotides: 3. The CDR3 loop spans 14 amino acids. Germline CDR1 reads LGHNA; CDR2 reads YSLEER. As DNA, the CDR3 is TGCGCCAGCAGCCGGGACAGGGGGGCTTACGAGCAGTACTTC. As protein: CASSRDRGAYEQYF.

The rearrangement uses TRBV7-9 and TRBJ2-7; 7 bases align to TRBD2. The germline CDR1 and CDR2 sequences are SEHNR and FQNEAQ (reference sequence). This CDR3 spans 16 amino acids. V was pared by 0 bases and J by 0 bases, with 5 bases of the junction left unmatched. The chain's CDR3 is CASSLAGLPSSYEQYF. CDR3 nucleotide sequence: TGTGCCAGCAGCTTAGCGGGACTACCGAGCTCCTACGAGCAGTACTTC. The entire variable domain, with the rest obtained from reference TRBV7-9 and TRBJ2-7, is as follows: DTGVSQNPRHKITKRGQNVTFRCDPISEHNRLYWYRQTLGQGPEFLTYFQNEAQLEKSRLLSDRFSAERPKGSFSTLEIQRTEQGDSAMYLCASSLAGLPSSYEQYFGPGTRLTVT.

This clone was picked up a small number of times. The chain employs TRBV12-5 and TRBJ1-5; TRBD1 might be the D (5 bases). Deletions cut 7 bases from V and 1 base from J, with 14 bases between. Per the germline V gene, CDR1 is LGHNT and CDR2 is FRNRAP. This CDR3 spans 15 amino acids. CDR3 protein: CASAGTSVSNQPQHF. The CDR3 region has the DNA TGTGCTAGTGCCGGGACTTCGGTAAGCAATCAGCCCCAGCATTTT.

The sample holds a few counts of this clone. The chain carries TRBV15 and TRBJ2-1; D might be TRBD2 (6 bases). The V end lost 3 bases, the J end lost 8 bases, and 17 bases lay between the germline ends. The CDR3 length is 15 residues. Germline values: CDR1 LNHNV, CDR2 YYDKDF (reference sequence). The CDR3 DNA is TGTGCCACCAGCAGGGGGACTCCCGTTCGTGATGAGCAGTTCTTC. Residues: CATSRGTPVRDEQFF.

The gene calls are TRBV5-6 and TRBJ1-3; D is possibly TRBD1 (6 bases). The V gene's germline CDR1 is SGHDT and CDR2 YYEEEE. The V and J ends lost 0 bases and 5 bases respectively, with 12 bases between them. The CDR3 totals 15 residues. In DNA form, the CDR3 reads TGTGCCAGCAGCTTGGGAAACAGGGATAGAAACACCATATATTTT. The encoded protein is CASSLGNRDRNTIYF.

This sequence joins TRBV27 and TRBJ1-2, with a possible D match to TRBD1 (6 bases). This CDR3 comprises 16 residues. Per germline, CDR1 MNHEY and CDR2 SMNVEV (reference sequence). Trimming shortened V by 4 bases and J by 4 bases, and 19 bases separated the two germline ends. This CDR3 reads CASSSSRTEPFYGYTF. The CDR3 DNA reads TGTGCCAGCAGTTCCTCCCGGACAGAACCATTCTATGGCTACACCTTC.

The chain has TRBV19 and TRBJ1-5, with 9 bases identical to TRBD1. With 4 bases clipped from V and 4 bases from J, the junction kept 5 bases outside the gene matches. The germline CDR1 and CDR2 sequences are LNHDA and SQIVND (reference sequence). CDR3 length: 15 amino acids. The CDR3: CASSTTGGGNQPQHF. CDR3 DNA sequence: TGTGCCAGTAGTACTACAGGGGGCGGGAATCAGCCCCAGCATTTT.

The V and J genes are TRBV7-2 and TRBJ2-7; weak D call: TRBD2 (6 bases). The ends were cut back, 1 base at V and 0 bases at J, with 10 bases in the middle. Germline assignment: CDR1 SGHTA and CDR2 FQGNSA. The CDR3 consists of 15 residues. The CDR3 loop is CASSLDSGGSYEQYF. CDR3 DNA sequence: TGTGCCAGCAGCTTAGATTCCGGGGGCTCCTACGAGCAGTACTTC.

The chain joins TRBV5-1 to TRBJ2-5; 7 positions agree with TRBD2. Germline loops: CDR1 SGHRS, CDR2 YFSETQ. J lost 0 bases, V lost 3 bases, and 8 bases had no gene match. The CDR3 spans 16 residues. CDR3 amino acids: CASSSGFAGDQETQYF. The CDR3 region has the DNA TGCGCCAGCAGCTCGGGGTTTGCGGGGGACCAAGAGACCCAGTACTTC.

This clone was observed once. V usage is TRBV5-1 and J usage is TRBJ2-3; 7 nucleotides agree with TRBD1. This CDR3 contains 14 residues. Germline V gives CDR1 SGHRS, CDR2 YFSETQ. After removal of 7 bases from V and 2 bases from J, the junction contained 7 bases not matched to a gene. The CDR3 is CASSPGTVTDTQYF. The DNA for the CDR3 is TGCGCCAGCTCTCCAGGGACAGTCACAGATACGCAGTATTTT.

The chain joins TRBV7-2 to TRBJ2-3; TRBD2 aligns across 11 bases. Germline V CDR1 and CDR2: SGHTA, FQGNSA. The CDR3 has 16 residues. V lost 6 bases to trimming and J lost 0 bases; unmatched junction nucleotides: 5. The CDR3 region has the DNA TGTGCCAGCAGATTACTAGCGGGGGTTAGCACAGATACGCAGTATTTT. Protein product: CASRLLAGVSTDTQYF.

V is TRBV9 and J is TRBJ2-1; D is unresolved. V was cut by 0 bases and J by 3 bases, with 7 bases left in between. There are 14 residues in the CDR3. The germline V gene encodes CDR1 SGDLS and CDR2 YYNGEE. CDR3 sequence: CASSVETDYNEQFF. The CDR3 DNA is TGTGCCAGCAGCGTAGAAACAGACTACAATGAGCAGTTCTTC.

The genes are TRBV4-1 and TRBJ1-4; the match to TRBD1 covers 7 bases. CDR3 length: 16 amino acids. V lost 2 bases and J lost 7; bases outside the gene matches: 10. From germline, CDR1 is MGHRA and CDR2 YSYEKL. The CDR3: CASSQQPGQHSEKLFF. The CDR3, as DNA: TGCGCCAGCAGCCAACAACCGGGACAGCACTCTGAAAAACTGTTTTTT.

This chain uses TRBV6-5 with TRBJ1-2; 7 bases agree with TRBD1. This CDR3 has 15 amino acids. The germline CDR1 and CDR2 sequences are MNHEY and SVGAGI. V trimming: 6 bases; J trimming: 1 base; junction bases outside the gene matches: 8. CDR3 region: CASRVRDSYNYGYTF. The CDR3 DNA follows: TGTGCCAGCAGGGTACGGGACAGTTATAACTATGGCTACACCTTC.

The chain combines TRBV19 with TRBJ2-2, with 8 positions matching TRBD1. Germline values: CDR1 LNHDA, CDR2 SQIVND (reference sequence). The CDR3 is made up of 15 amino acids. The J segment lost 4 bases and the V segment lost 3 bases, leaving 4 bases of the junction unmatched. CDR3 DNA: TGTGCCAGTAGTATCGGCAGGGGGCCCACCGGGGAGCTGTTTTTT. Protein sequence: CASSIGRGPTGELFF.

The V and J genes are TRBV28 and TRBJ2-7, with D possibly being TRBD1 (5 bases). CDR1 is MDHEN, CDR2 SYDVKM, per germline. The V end lost 3 bases, the J end lost 7 bases, and 19 bases lay between the germline ends. The length of the CDR3 is 15 residues. CDR3 bases: TGTGCCAGCAGTTTTCGGCAGGCAGGGCGGTTTGAGCAGTACTTC. Residues: CASSFRQAGRFEQYF.

The chain is built from TRBV11-2 and TRBJ2-6; D is possibly TRBD2 (5 bases). The germline gives CDR1 SGHAT, CDR2 FQNNGV. V lost 8 bases, J lost 4 bases, and 9 bases lay in between. CDR3 size: 13 residues. The CDR3, as DNA: TGTGCCAGCTCCACGGGAGGGGCCAACGTCCTGACTTTC. It translates to CASSTGGANVLTF.

The genes are TRBV5-1 and TRBJ2-7; D might be TRBD1 (5 bases). Trimming removed 1 base at V and 2 bases at J, with 7 bases between. The CDR3 spans 13 residues. CDR1 and CDR2 (germline): SGHRS, YFSETQ. Written as DNA, the CDR3 is TGCGCCAGCAGCTTGAAGGGGACCTACGAGCAGTACTTC. As protein: CASSLKGTYEQYF.

The chain employs TRBV28 and TRBJ2-2; 7 bases line up with TRBD1. Germline CDR1 and CDR2: MDHEN and SYDVKM. V dropped 4 bases and J dropped 1; count of bases not matched to a gene: 6. The CDR3 extends over 16 amino acids. Here the CDR3 reads CASSYGDRVNTGELFF. The CDR3 DNA is TGTGCCAGCAGTTACGGGGACAGAGTGAACACCGGGGAGCTGTTTTTT.

This chain connects TRBV5-5 to TRBJ1-5, with 8 bases fitting TRBD1. Germline loops: CDR1 SGHKS, CDR2 YYEKEE (reference sequence). CDR3 length: 18 residues. Trimming cost V 2 bases and J 3 bases; bases outside gene matches: 13. In DNA, the CDR3 is TGTGCCAGCAGCTTAGGGACAGGCTTCGGGCTTATCAATCAGCCCCAGCATTTT. Translation: CASSLGTGFGLINQPQHF.

V gene TRBV5-1 combines with J gene TRBJ2-1; D is uncertain. Trimming stripped 0 bases from V and 9 bases from J, with 7 bases between. Germline lookup yields CDR1 SGHRS and CDR2 YFSETQ. The CDR3 loop spans 12 amino acids. The CDR3, as DNA: TGCGCCAGCAGCTTGGTTTACGGTGAGCAGTTCTTC. This translates into CASSLVYGEQFF.

V is TRBV12-3 or TRBV12-4 and J is TRBJ2-7; unclear D gene. The CDR3 contains 12 residues. V shed 3 bases and J shed 4 bases, with 7 bases lying between them. The DNA for the CDR3 is TGTGCCAGCAGTTTTCTCGGGTACGAGCAGTACTTC. Translated, it gives CASSFLGYEQYF.

CDR3 sequence reads: CASSLEDRGVGTQYF. CDR3 nucleotides: TGTGCCAGCAGCTTAGAGGACAGGGGCGTGGGGACCCAGTACTTC. This sequence joins TRBV11-1 and TRBJ2-5, with 9 bases lining up with TRBD1. J lost 7 bases, V lost 1 base, and 7 bases had no gene match. Per the germline V gene, CDR1 is SGHAT and CDR2 is FQDESV (reference sequence). The CDR3 sequence is 15 residues long.

The sample holds one count of this clone. The rearrangement uses TRBV18 and TRBJ2-3; no definite D call. Germline values: CDR1 KGHSH, CDR2 LQKENI. V shed 0 bases and J shed 3 bases, with 7 bases lying between them. This CDR3 region has 14 residues. CDR3 coding DNA: TGTGCCAGCTCACCACCTATTCCGACAGATACGCAGTATTTT. This gives the protein CASSPPIPTDTQYF.

J is TRBJ1-5 and V is TRBV27; a possible D gene is TRBD1 (6 bases). Trimming removed 4 bases at V and 7 bases at J, with 8 bases between. This CDR3 is built from 12 residues. The germline CDR1 and CDR2 sequences are MNHEY and SMNVEV (reference sequence). As DNA, the CDR3 is TGTGCCAGCAGTTCTGGGGGCCAGCCCCAGCATTTT. Translation gives CASSSGGQPQHF.

The genes are TRBV10-3 and TRBJ1-3; 7 nucleotides match TRBD1. This CDR3 contains 16 residues. The V gene end was trimmed by 3 bases and the J gene end by 4 bases; junction bases not matched to a gene: 9. The germline CDR1 and CDR2 sequences are ENHRY and SYGVKD. CDR3 sequence reads: CAISELQGQDGNTIYF. DNA of the CDR3: TGTGCCATCAGTGAATTACAGGGGCAGGACGGAAACACCATATATTTT.

This chain connects TRBV9 to TRBJ2-6; perhaps TRBD2 as D (5 bases). V lost 3 bases, J lost 0 bases, and 10 bases lay in between. The CDR3 runs 16 residues. Germline V lookup: CDR1 SGDLS, CDR2 YYNGEE. The CDR3 DNA follows: TGTGCCAGCAGCGCCGGACTGAGCTCTGGGGCCAACGTCCTGACTTTC. It translates to CASSAGLSSGANVLTF.

V usage is TRBV4-1 and J usage is TRBJ2-3; weak D call: TRBD2 (7 bases). Germline CDR1 is MGHRA and CDR2 is YSYEKL. The CDR3 contains 17 residues. Trimming stripped 1 base from V and 4 bases from J, with 18 bases between. The CDR3 nucleotides are TGCGCCAGCAGCCAAGGACGGGGGCCCCGGGGGGCAGATACGCAGTATTTT. It translates to CASSQGRGPRGADTQYF.

This clone was observed a single time. J is TRBJ2-1 and V is TRBV27; 7 bases map to TRBD2. The CDR3 has 16 amino acids. The V and J ends lost 0 bases and 0 bases, in that order; junction bases with no gene match: 2. Germline CDR1 MNHEY, CDR2 SMNVEV (reference sequence). The CDR3 spells CASSLSAGTSYNEQFF. The CDR3 coding sequence is TGTGCCAGCAGTTTATCAGCGGGGACCTCCTACAATGAGCAGTTCTTC.